Listed here are 2 T cell receptor beta chains from one sample, sequenced in a study of vaccination and CD4 T cells after COVID-19. Oncomine TCR Beta short-read sequencing was applied to DNA from cultured CD4+ T cells. TCRdb passed the PCR reads through MiXCR, listing each CDR3 protein once. The sample carries fewer than 15,000 distinct CDR3 sequences, around 48% recorded once. Stated treatment: roughly nine-day PBMC culture with coronavirus spike peptide pools or control peptides (ViraFEST assay). Their recognized antigens are unknown. The specimen sequenced was CD4+ T cells from blood, cultured in vitro. Every receptor here comes from a human donor who had recovered from COVID-19.

About this clonotype: One end of the junction does not line up with germline, which may come from a read error. The chain combines TRBV6-1 with TRBJ2-4; 8 bases are shared with TRBD2. The CDR3 is made up of 18 amino acids. The V gene's germline CDR1 is MNHNS and CDR2 SASEGT. CDR3 loop: CASSENGRDVVSKNIQYF. As DNA, the CDR3 is TGTGCCAGTAGTGAAAACGGGAGGGATGTAGTATCCAAAAACATTCAGTACTTC.

The chain recombines TRBV4-3 with TRBJ2-3, with 7 bases aligning to TRBD2. The J segment lost 6 bases and the V segment lost 1 base, leaving 13 bases of the junction unmatched. This CDR3 has 17 residues. Per germline, CDR1 LGHNA and CDR2 YSLEER. The CDR3 loop reads CASSQVSGRAGSDTQYF. The CDR3 bases are TGCGCCAGCAGCCAAGTCTCTGGGAGGGCCGGATCGGATACGCAGTATTTT.